These T cell receptor beta chains were read from a single sample in a study of T-cell memory formation after mild COVID-19. TCRdb recomputed calls from the 5' RACE reads with MiXCR, one row per CDR3 protein. Of approximately 150,000 distinct CDR3 sequences in the sample, around 13% were seen once. Specimen: PBMCs or a T cell subset sorted from them (not recorded which). The receptors stem from a man in his late teens or twenties who had mild COVID-19 (a few samples of this study predate the infection). Cell type and time point are not known. Each CDR3 is given with its conserved first and last residue. The order of the fields is J gene, D gene, V gene, clone size, CDR3 protein, CDR3 DNA. A D gene is named only where the DNA matches it firmly. Some rows have no size entry. The others give once, few or many, or a class for an expanded clone.

TRBJ2-3 NA TRBV28 NA CASSLPGYGADTQYF TGTGCCAGCAGTTTACCGGGTTACGGTGCAGATACGCAGTATTTT
TRBJ2-2 NA TRBV6-1 few CASSELGWANTGELFF TGTGCCAGCAGTGAACTGGGATGGGCAAACACCGGGGAGCTGTTTTTT
TRBJ2-5 NA TRBV20-1 few CSARDLSQETQYF TGCAGTGCTAGAGATCTTTCCCAAGAGACCCAGTACTTC
TRBJ1-2 TRBD1 TRBV6-5 NA CASSYGAQGAIGYTF TGTGCCAGCAGTTACGGAGCACAGGGGGCAATTGGCTACACCTTC
TRBJ2-1 NA TRBV7-2 NA CASSLSGIGDEQFF TGTGCCAGCAGCTTATCGGGGATTGGAGATGAGCAGTTCTTC
TRBJ2-6 NA TRBV7-8 NA CASSRIGANVLTF TGTGCCAGCAGCCGAATAGGGGCCAACGTCCTGACTTTC
TRBJ2-1 NA TRBV5-1 few CASSTGAHYNEQFF TGCGCCAGCAGTACGGGGGCCCACTACAATGAGCAGTTCTTC
TRBJ1-5 NA TRBV5-5 NA CASSLGQFKPQHF TGTGCCAGCAGCTTGGGGCAGTTCAAGCCCCAGCATTTT
TRBJ1-2 TRBD1 TRBV7-8 NA CASSLKTGGLYGYTF TGTGCCAGCAGCTTAAAAACAGGGGGGTTATATGGCTACACCTTC
TRBJ2-1 NA TRBV19 NA CASPERHNEQFF TGTGCCAGCCCTGAGCGGCACAATGAGCAGTTCTTC
TRBJ2-3 NA TRBV25-1 NA CASSGGFSTDTQYF TGTGCCAGCAGTGGCGGATTCAGCACAGATACGCAGTATTTT
TRBJ1-6 NA TRBV28 NA CASSPRTGVGPLHF TGTGCCAGCAGTCCTAGGACTGGCGTCGGGCCCCTCCACTTT
TRBJ1-2 TRBD1 TRBV5-1 few CASSWGQGDNGYTF TGCGCCAGCAGCTGGGGACAGGGGGATAATGGCTACACCTTC
TRBJ1-1 NA TRBV7-9 few CASSPPAEAFF TGTGCCAGCAGCCCCCCTGCAGAGGCTTTCTTT
TRBJ1-1 NA TRBV5-1 many CASGLVMNTEAFF TGCGCCAGCGGCTTGGTCATGAACACTGAAGCTTTCTTT
TRBJ2-3 TRBD2 TRBV20-1 NA CSARSSERGDTQYF TGCAGTGCCAGGAGTTCCGAGCGGGGCGATACGCAGTATTTT
TRBJ1-3 NA TRBV4-3 few CASSPRAMRDLRNTIYF TGCGCCAGCAGCCCCAGGGCCATGCGGGATCTCAGAAACACCATATATTTT
TRBJ1-1 NA TRBV5-1 few CASSLGPPPSTEAFF TGCGCCAGCAGCTTGGGGCCTCCTCCCTCCACTGAAGCTTTCTTT
TRBJ2-7 NA TRBV5-1 few CASSLVPENYEQYF TGCGCCAGCAGCTTGGTTCCCGAAAACTACGAGCAGTACTTC
TRBJ2-7 NA TRBV7-2 NA CASSLSGIMAYEQYF TGTGCCAGCAGCTTGAGCGGCATCATGGCTTACGAGCAGTACTTC
TRBJ2-3 NA TRBV29-1 few CSVEMQGLFTSTDTQYF TGCAGCGTTGAGATGCAGGGCCTATTTACTAGCACAGATACGCAGTATTTT
TRBJ2-1 TRBD1 TRBV28 NA CASSQITGGNYNEQFF TGTGCCAGCAGCCAAATTACAGGGGGGAACTACAATGAGCAGTTCTTC
TRBJ2-1 NA TRBV7-9 few CASSLSQSLWQFF TGTGCCAGCAGCTTATCCCAAAGTTTATGGCAGTTCTTC
TRBJ2-1 NA TRBV7-9 many CASSLITAQVQFF TGTGCCAGCAGCCTGATCACTGCTCAGGTGCAGTTCTTC
TRBJ2-5 NA TRBV5-1 NA CASSLSGSQETQYF TGCGCCAGCAGCTTGTCGGGCAGTCAAGAGACCCAGTACTTC
TRBJ2-5 NA TRBV20-1 few CSAKTSQETQYF TGCAGTGCAAAAACTAGCCAAGAGACCCAGTACTTC
TRBJ2-5 NA TRBV12-3/TRBV12-4 few CASSLRQGGRETQYF TGTGCCAGCAGTTTAAGGCAAGGGGGAAGAGAGACCCAGTACTTC
TRBJ2-1 TRBD2 TRBV4-3 many CASSFHPQRGPQWQFF TGCGCCAGCAGCTTCCACCCCCAGCGGGGGCCGCAGTGGCAGTTCTTC
TRBJ2-2 NA TRBV7-3 many CASSLTNTGELFF TGTGCCAGCAGCTTAACGAACACCGGGGAGCTGTTTTTT
TRBJ2-3 NA TRBV6-2/TRBV6-3 NA CASSERDTQYF TGTGCCAGCAGTGAAAGGGATACGCAGTATTTT
TRBJ2-1 NA TRBV6-5 few CASSYSPRGRSYNEQFF TGTGCCAGCAGTTACTCCCCTCGGGGGCGCTCCTACAATGAGCAGTTCTTC
TRBJ1-1 TRBD1 TRBV20-1 NA CSARGQMNTEAFF TGCAGTGCTAGGGGACAGATGAACACTGAAGCTTTCTTT
TRBJ1-4 TRBD1 TRBV5-1 NA CASSSQGGSEKLFF TGCGCCAGCAGCTCCCAGGGGGGTAGTGAAAAACTGTTTTTT
TRBJ1-2 NA TRBV28 few CASSREDGYTF TGTGCCAGCAGCCGGGAGGACGGCTACACCTTC
TRBJ1-1 NA TRBV4-2 NA CASRSTWGKNTEAFF TGTGCCAGCAGGTCCACTTGGGGTAAGAACACTGAAGCTTTCTTT
TRBJ1-6 NA TRBV12-3/TRBV12-4 many CASSLAGPTPLHF TGTGCCAGCAGTTTGGCGGGGCCAACACCCCTCCACTTT
TRBJ2-1 NA TRBV6-2/TRBV6-3 few CASSYGVEGSLEQFF TGTGCCAGCAGTTACGGGGTCGAGGGGTCCCTTGAGCAGTTCTTC
TRBJ2-1 TRBD2 TRBV7-2 few CASSPPGLAGGLERFF TGTGCCAGCAGCCCGCCGGGACTAGCGGGGGGGCTGGAGCGGTTCTTC
TRBJ2-1 NA TRBV6-5 NA CASREVGLTGYNEQFF TGTGCCAGCAGAGAAGTGGGACTGACAGGTTACAATGAGCAGTTCTTC
TRBJ2-1 NA TRBV5-1 few CASSLQVGGLNNEQFF TGCGCCAGCAGCTTACAGGTCGGGGGGCTGAACAATGAGCAGTTCTTC
TRBJ1-6 NA TRBV4-1 many CASSQGPRGPSPLHF TGCGCCAGCAGCCAAGGGCCTCGGGGTCCTTCACCCCTCCACTTT
TRBJ1-2 NA TRBV6-5 few CASSQIKGDGYTF TGTGCCAGCAGTCAAATCAAGGGCGATGGCTACACCTTC
TRBJ1-2 TRBD1 TRBV7-9 NA CASSPRDRPLYGYTF TGTGCCAGCAGCCCGAGGGACAGGCCTCTCTATGGCTACACCTTC
TRBJ2-1 TRBD1 TRBV7-2 NA CASSSLGTGFENEQFF TGTGCCAGCAGTTCCTTAGGGACAGGCTTCGAAAATGAGCAGTTCTTC
TRBJ1-2 TRBD1 TRBV10-3 few CAISGQGFSGYTF TGTGCCATCTCGGGACAGGGTTTTAGCGGCTACACCTTC
TRBJ1-1 NA TRBV24-1 few CAVRGNTEAFF TGTGCCGTCAGGGGCAACACTGAAGCTTTCTTT